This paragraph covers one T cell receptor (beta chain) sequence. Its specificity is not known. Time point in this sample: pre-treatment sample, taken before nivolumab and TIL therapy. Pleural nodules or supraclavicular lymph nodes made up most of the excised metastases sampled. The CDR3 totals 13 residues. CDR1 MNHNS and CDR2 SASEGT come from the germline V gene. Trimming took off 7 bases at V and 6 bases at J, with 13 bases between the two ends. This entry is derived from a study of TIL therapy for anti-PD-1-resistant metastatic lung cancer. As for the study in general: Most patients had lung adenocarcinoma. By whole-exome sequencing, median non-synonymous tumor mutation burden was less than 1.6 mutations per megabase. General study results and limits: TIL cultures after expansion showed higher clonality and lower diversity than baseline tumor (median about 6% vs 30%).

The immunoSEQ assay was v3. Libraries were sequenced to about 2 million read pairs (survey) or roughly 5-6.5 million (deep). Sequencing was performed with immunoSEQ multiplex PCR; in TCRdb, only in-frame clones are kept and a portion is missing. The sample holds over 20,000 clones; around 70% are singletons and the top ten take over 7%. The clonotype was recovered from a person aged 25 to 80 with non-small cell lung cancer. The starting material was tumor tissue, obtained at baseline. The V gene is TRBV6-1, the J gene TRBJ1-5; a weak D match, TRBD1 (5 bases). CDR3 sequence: CASNGGDPQPQHF. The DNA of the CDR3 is TGTGCCAGCAATGGGGGGGACCCTCAGCCCCAGCATTTT.